This TCR beta chain was documented in a study of immune reconstitution after stem cell transplant in scleroderma. CDR3 length: 15 amino acids. V shed 6 bases and J 4 bases; nucleotides not matched to a gene: 8. TCRdb reprocessed the RT-PCR reads via MiXCR and lists one record per CDR3 protein. Of under 2,000 distinct CDR3 sequences in the sample, roughly 8.1% were seen once. In its sample, this clonotype ranks as medium-sized. This specimen was collected before or after autologous hematopoietic stem cell transplantation (not recorded which). The clonotype comes from a male donor with systemic sclerosis. The chain combines TRBV12-3 or TRBV12-4 with TRBJ2-1, with 8 nucleotides matching TRBD2. CDR3 region: CASRRGGTPYNEQFF. CDR3 DNA: TGTGCCAGCAGGCGCGGGGGGACCCCTTACAATGAGCAGTTCTTC.